These 2 T cell receptor beta chains originate from one sample sequenced in a study of blood T cell repertoires in COVID-19. Method: immunoSEQ multiplex PCR; TCRdb's copy keeps in-frame clones and lacks some. This sample has over 120,000 clones, with around nine tenths found just once. Specimen: peripheral blood. Receptor source: a woman between 45 and 65 years old with active or convalescent COVID-19.

This chain uses TRBV20-1 with TRBJ2-1; 9 nucleotides agree with TRBD2. The junction had 6 bases not matched to a gene; V was cut back by 3 bases and J by 6 bases. The germline V gene encodes CDR1 DFQATT and CDR2 SNEGSKA (reference sequence). The CDR3 sequence is 14 residues long. The CDR3 sequence: CSASGAGGSNEQFF. CDR3 sequence (DNA): TGCAGTGCTAGTGGAGCGGGAGGCTCCAATGAGCAGTTCTTC.

The genes are TRBV4-2 and TRBJ1-2, with TRBD1 as a possible D gene (5 bases). The CDR3 runs to 13 residues. Trimming cost V 3 bases and J 3 bases, with 8 bases left between them. Germline values: CDR1 LGHNA, CDR2 YNFKEQ. The CDR3 loop reads CASSHGGYYGYTF. Here the CDR3 DNA reads TGTGCCAGCAGCCACGGGGGTTACTATGGCTACACCTTC.